This passage covers 22 T cell receptor beta chains from one sample sequenced in a study of T cell repertoires in ileal Crohn's disease (dated by TCRdb to between 2018 and 2021). Library prep was done by the immunoSEQ multiplex PCR assay. TCRdb obtained this table from immuneACCESS and retained in-frame rearrangements with V and J assigned. These tables miss some clones; where compared with another copy, unresolved V genes account for less than half of the shortfall, and the remainder is unexplained. The sample table shows approximately 6,400 clones, and more than 75% are seen once. Over 15% of the sample lies in the top ten. Material for sequencing was ileal tissue. The source of these receptors is an adult with Crohn's disease.

The J gene is TRBJ2-7, the V gene TRBV9; D ambiguous. Looked up from germline, CDR1 is SGDLS and CDR2 is YYNGEE. The CDR3 length is 14 residues. Trimming removed 2 bases from V and 0 bases from J, with 9 bases in between. The CDR3, as DNA: TGTGCCAGCAGCGTTCAGGAATTCTCCTACGAGCAGTACTTC. Translating gives CASSVQEFSYEQYF. Filled out from reference TRBV9 and TRBJ2-7, the complete variable domain reads DSGVTQTPKHLITATGQRVTLRCSPRSGDLSVYWYQQSLDQGLQFLIQYYNGEERAKGNILERFSAQQFPDLHSELNLSSLELGDSALYFCASSVQEFSYEQYFGPGTRLTVT.

J is TRBJ2-6 and V is TRBV10-3, with TRBD1 matching 9 bases. CDR3 length: 17 residues. Germline V gene data show CDR1 as ENHRY and CDR2 as SYGVKD. Losses at the gene ends were 5 bases for V and 0 bases for J; bases not matched to a gene: 5. The CDR3 loop reads CAISSGTGNSGANVLTF. The CDR3 nucleotides read TGTGCCATCAGTTCCGGGACAGGGAACTCTGGGGCCAACGTCCTGACTTTC.

The chain couples TRBV7-2 to TRBJ2-7; 10 nucleotides agree with TRBD2. The CDR3 totals 13 residues. The V gene end was trimmed by 3 bases and the J gene end by 6 bases; junction bases not matched to a gene: 2. In germline, CDR1 is SGHTA, CDR2 FQGNSA. DNA of the CDR3: TGTGCCAGCAGCTTGAGCGGGAGGGCCGAGCAGTACTTC. This translates into CASSLSGRAEQYF.

The chain is built from TRBV30 and TRBJ2-7; weak D call: TRBD1 (6 bases). The CDR3 sequence is 12 residues long. V was pared by 3 bases and J by 3 bases, with 9 bases between. In germline, CDR1 is GTSNPN, CDR2 SVGIG (reference sequence). CDR3 region: CAWRTGNYEQYF. Here the CDR3 DNA reads TGTGCCTGGAGAACAGGGAACTACGAGCAGTACTTC.

The chain couples TRBV18 to TRBJ1-5, with 7 bases identical to TRBD1. In germline, CDR1 is KGHSH, CDR2 LQKENI. The CDR3 covers 14 residues. V lost 4 bases, J lost 4 bases, and 4 bases stayed unmatched. The CDR3 DNA follows: TGTGCCAGCTCACTCGGGACAGCAAATCAGCCCCAGCATTTT. It yields the protein CASSLGTANQPQHF.

The rearrangement links TRBV11-2 to TRBJ2-7; TRBD1 aligns across 8 bases. The CDR3 loop spans 15 amino acids. Trimming took 1 base from V and 6 from J; bases not matched to a gene: 8. CDR1 and CDR2 from the germline V gene are SGHAT and FQNNGV. The CDR3 protein is CASSLVRTGGSEQYF. The DNA for the CDR3 is TGTGCCAGCAGCTTAGTTCGTACAGGGGGAAGCGAGCAGTACTTC.

The sample holds a few counts of this clone. The gene calls are TRBV6-5 and TRBJ1-4; perhaps TRBD1 as D (5 bases). The CDR3 is made up of 14 amino acids. The germline V gene has CDR1 MNHEY and CDR2 SVGAGI. V lost 6 bases and J lost 5, with 13 bases in between. The chain's CDR3 is CASSLTVTNEKLFF. As DNA, the CDR3 is TGTGCCAGCAGCTTGACAGTAACGAATGAAAAACTGTTTTTT.

The rearrangement uses TRBV27 and TRBJ2-7; TRBD2 agrees at 10 bases. CDR1 MNHEY and CDR2 SMNVEV come from the germline V gene (reference sequence). Trimming at V came to 4 bases and at J to 2 bases, leaving 2 bases not matched to a gene. The CDR3 extends over 14 amino acids. The chain's CDR3 is CASSSSGSTYEQYF. CDR3 DNA sequence: TGTGCCAGCAGTTCTAGCGGGAGTACCTACGAGCAGTACTTC.

The J gene is TRBJ2-1, the V gene TRBV29-1, with 7 bases matching TRBD2. This CDR3 contains 13 residues. V was clipped by 7 bases and J by 5 bases; unmatched bases: 8. From germline, CDR1 is SQVTM and CDR2 ANQGSEA. In DNA form, the CDR3 reads TGCAGCGCGGAGTCCGGGAGGAACAATGAGCAGTTCTTC. Translation gives CSAESGRNNEQFF.

The chain joins TRBV9 to TRBJ2-2, with a tentative D call TRBD1 (6 bases). Per the germline V gene, CDR1 is SGDLS and CDR2 is YYNGEE. The V gene lost 0 bases and the J gene lost 3 bases, with 9 bases spanning the gap. The CDR3 covers 15 residues. CDR3 region: CASSVEYRDTGELFF. CDR3 in DNA: TGTGCCAGCAGCGTAGAATACAGGGACACCGGGGAGCTGTTTTTT.

This clone was seen only a few times. This sequence joins TRBV19 and TRBJ2-7; weak D call: TRBD1 (6 bases). With 5 bases removed from V and 3 bases from J, the gap between germline ends came to 11 bases. Germline V lookup: CDR1 LNHDA, CDR2 SQIVND (reference sequence). This CDR3 is built from 13 residues. The CDR3: CASSGQTNYEQYF. The CDR3 nucleotides read TGTGCCAGTAGTGGACAGACAAACTACGAGCAGTACTTC.

This clone appeared a single time. This chain connects TRBV7-9 to TRBJ2-7, with a possible D match to TRBD1 (6 bases). Germline CDR1 reads SEHNR; CDR2 reads FQNEAQ (reference sequence). V was trimmed by 5 bases and J by 4 bases, leaving 12 bases between them. The CDR3 sequence is 13 residues long. The CDR3 region has the DNA TGTGCCAGCAGCCCCGGACAGACTTACGAGCAGTACTTC. This codes for CASSPGQTYEQYF.

The chain has TRBV7-3 and TRBJ2-2; D uncertain. Germline V CDR1 and CDR2: SGHTA, FQGTGA. Trimming removed 0 bases from V and 1 base from J, with 6 bases in between. The CDR3 is made up of 15 amino acids. CDR3 loop: CASSLTPRNTGELFF. In DNA form, the CDR3 reads TGTGCCAGCAGCTTAACGCCGAGGAACACCGGGGAGCTGTTTTTT.

V gene TRBV9 combines with J gene TRBJ2-2; TRBD2 matches at 9 bases. CDR3 size: 16 residues. V was clipped by 4 bases and J by 5 bases; unmatched bases: 9. Looked up from germline, CDR1 is SGDLS and CDR2 is YYNGEE. Here the CDR3 reads CASSSPTSGRTGELFF. The CDR3 DNA sequence: TGTGCCAGCAGCTCACCGACTAGCGGAAGGACCGGGGAGCTGTTTTTT. The whole variable domain, filled in from reference TRBV9 and TRBJ2-2, reads DSGVTQTPKHLITATGQRVTLRCSPRSGDLSVYWYQQSLDQGLQFLIQYYNGEERAKGNILERFSAQQFPDLHSELNLSSLELGDSALYFCASSSPTSGRTGELFFGEGSRLTVL.

In this sample, this clone turned up a few times. The CDR3 DNA reads as TGTGCCAGCAGTCTGGGTACAGGAAATCAGCCCCAGCATTTT. Its protein product is CASSLGTGNQPQHF. The chain has TRBV25-1 and TRBJ1-5; TRBD1 might be the D (5 bases). V lost 5 bases, J lost 4 bases, and 12 bases lay in between. The germline gives CDR1 MGHDK, CDR2 SYGVNS. This CDR3 spans 14 amino acids.

The J gene is TRBJ2-7, the V gene TRBV15, with TRBD1 matching over 10 bases. The CDR3 runs to 16 residues. Germline V gene lookup returns CDR1 LNHNV and CDR2 YYDKDF (reference sequence). V gave up 0 bases and J gave up 7 bases; unmatched junction bases: 9. The CDR3 DNA reads TGTGCCACCAGCAGAGATAAAGGACAGGGGGGGCGAGAGCAGTACTTC. This gives the protein CATSRDKGQGGREQYF.

The chain is built from TRBV2 and TRBJ2-5; no definite D call. The CDR3 loop spans 8 amino acids. From germline, CDR1 is SNHLY and CDR2 FYNNEI. Trimming removed 6 bases at V and 14 bases at J, with 7 bases between. The CDR3 reads CASRENYF. In nucleotides, the CDR3 is TGTGCCAGCAGGGAGAACTACTTC.

The chain links TRBV4-3 to TRBJ2-5, with 7 bases matching TRBD2. The CDR3 is 14 residues long. V shed 4 bases, J shed 3 bases, and the junction held 5 bases outside the gene matches. The germline CDR1 and CDR2 sequences are LGHNA and YSLEER. The CDR3 nucleotides read TGCGCCAGCAGCCGAGCGCGGGGGAAAGAGACCCAGTACTTC. Its translation is CASSRARGKETQYF.

V and J are TRBV7-3 and TRBJ2-5; D might be TRBD2 (5 bases). CDR3 length: 12 amino acids. The germline V gene has CDR1 SGHTA and CDR2 FQGTGA. V shed 3 bases and J shed 10 bases, with 12 bases lying between them. The CDR3: CASSLPPGVQYF. CDR3 coding DNA: TGTGCCAGCAGCTTGCCACCCGGGGTCCAGTACTTC. The whole variable domain, remainder taken from reference TRBV7-3 and TRBJ2-5, is GAGVSQTPSNKVTEKGKYVELRCDPISGHTALYWYRQSLGQGPEFLIYFQGTGAADDSGLPNDRFFAVRPEGSVSTLKIQRTERGDSAVYLCASSLPPGVQYFGPGTRLLVL.

V usage is TRBV14 and J usage is TRBJ2-3, with 11 bases fitting TRBD2. With V trimmed by 6 bases and J by 1 base, 6 bases remained unmatched. CDR1 is SGHDN and CDR2 is FVKESK in the germline V gene. The CDR3 length is 16 residues. DNA for the CDR3: TGTGCCAGCAGGCCTTGGACTAGCGGGCGCACAGATACGCAGTATTTT. It encodes CASRPWTSGRTDTQYF.

This chain uses TRBV27 with TRBJ2-4; D gene uncertain. Germline V gene sequence: CDR1 MNHEY, CDR2 SMNVEV (reference sequence). Trimming left V 3 bases short and J 1 base short, with 7 bases between. The CDR3 extends over 14 amino acids. CDR3 residues: CASSLYSAKNIQYF. The DNA for the CDR3 is TGTGCCAGCAGTTTGTATAGTGCCAAAAACATTCAGTACTTC.

The chain uses TRBV5-5 and TRBJ1-2; tentatively, D is TRBD1 (5 bases). Germline V lookup: CDR1 SGHKS, CDR2 YYEKEE (reference sequence). This CDR3 has 13 residues. The V gene lost 2 bases and the J gene lost 8 bases, with 13 bases spanning the gap. The CDR3 DNA reads as TGTGCCAGCAGCTTTTTGACGGGGGGGGGCTACACCTTC. The encoded protein is CASSFLTGGGYTF. The complete variable domain, with remaining parts taken from reference TRBV5-5 and TRBJ1-2, reads DAGVTQSPTHLIKTRGQQVTLRCSPISGHKSVSWYQQVLGQGPQFIFQYYEKEERGRGNFPDRFSARQFPNYSSELNVNALLLGDSALYLCASSFLTGGGYTFGSGTRLTVV.